This passage covers 11 T cell receptor beta chains from one sample sequenced in a study of blood T cell repertoires in COVID-19. Assay: immunoSEQ multiplex PCR; the TCRdb copy retains only in-frame clones and omits some. Of around 68,000 clones in the sample, 65% to 90% are singletons; the top ten hold around 2.9%. The sequencing sample was made of peripheral blood. The origin of the receptors is a man of 80 years or more with acute or convalescent COVID-19.

The rearrangement joins TRBV30 to TRBJ2-7; D is unresolved. V shed 5 bases and J shed 3 bases, with 11 bases lying between them. This CDR3 spans 12 amino acids. CDR1 and CDR2 (germline): GTSNPN, SVGIG (reference sequence). The CDR3 protein is CAWRSGNYEQYF. In DNA form, the CDR3 reads TGTGCCTGGCGCTCGGGTAACTACGAGCAGTACTTC.

V is TRBV10-1 and J is TRBJ2-7; TRBD2 matches 12 bases. CDR3 length: 14 residues. Germline lookup yields CDR1 WNHNN and CDR2 SYGVQD (reference sequence). Unmatched junction bases numbered 6, after V lost 4 bases and J lost 8 bases. The CDR3 spells CASSGTSGTQKQYF. CDR3 coding DNA: TGCGCCAGCAGTGGGACTAGCGGGACCCAAAAGCAGTACTTC.

The chain has TRBV24-1 and TRBJ1-2; D is ambiguous. Trimming took off 2 bases at V and 4 bases at J, with 7 bases between the two ends. The germline V gene encodes CDR1 KGHDR and CDR2 SFDVKD. The length of the CDR3 is 13 residues. CDR3 sequence (DNA): TGTGCCACCAGTGATTCCCCCGGCTATGGCTACACCTTC. Its translation is CATSDSPGYGYTF.

V gene TRBV6-5 combines with J gene TRBJ2-7, with 7 bases fitting TRBD1. Losses at the gene ends were 8 bases for V and 0 bases for J; bases not matched to a gene: 7. Germline V lookup: CDR1 MNHEY, CDR2 SVGAGI. The CDR3 has 14 amino acids. The CDR3 reads CASGDRQGSYEQYF. The CDR3 bases are TGTGCCAGCGGAGATAGACAGGGCTCCTACGAGCAGTACTTC.

The chain carries TRBV7-8 and TRBJ2-7; TRBD1 matches at 10 bases. The germline V gene has CDR1 SGHVS and CDR2 FQNEAQ. With 5 bases clipped from V and 2 bases from J, the junction kept 9 bases outside the gene matches. The CDR3 is 16 residues long. CDR3 region: CASSRALGQGTYEQYF. Written as DNA, the CDR3 is TGTGCCAGCAGCCGGGCCTTGGGACAGGGGACCTACGAGCAGTACTTC.

The V gene is TRBV7-9, the J gene TRBJ2-1; a weak D match, TRBD1 (6 bases). CDR3 length: 13 amino acids. V dropped 6 bases and J dropped 4 bases, with 10 bases sitting between them. Germline V CDR1 and CDR2: SEHNR, FQNEAQ (reference sequence). This chain's CDR3 is CASSTGRYNEQFF. CDR3 nucleotide sequence: TGTGCCAGCAGTACAGGGAGATACAATGAGCAGTTCTTC.

This clone has only one observation. As DNA, the CDR3 is TGCGCCAGCTCCCCCGTGGAGGGCTACGAGCAGTACTTC. It encodes CASSPVEGYEQYF. The rearrangement links TRBV4-3 to TRBJ2-7; maybe TRBD2 (6 bases). Trimming shortened V by 8 bases and J by 3 bases, and 14 bases separated the two germline ends. This CDR3 has 13 amino acids. Looked up from germline, CDR1 is LGHNA and CDR2 is YSLEER.

The chain recombines TRBV11-2 with TRBJ1-2; D might be TRBD1 (5 bases). Trimming shortened V by 5 bases and J by 1 base, and 11 bases separated the two germline ends. CDR3 length: 14 amino acids. Germline V CDR1 and CDR2: SGHAT, FQNNGV. CDR3 DNA sequence: TGTGCCAGCAGCCGAAGCGGGGGTAACTATGGCTACACCTTC. The encoded protein is CASSRSGGNYGYTF.

This chain uses TRBV6-2 or TRBV6-3 with TRBJ2-4; a possible D gene is TRBD2 (7 bases). V lost 4 bases and J lost 2, with 15 bases in between. This CDR3 contains 16 residues. The germline V gene encodes CDR1 MNHEY and CDR2 SVGEGT. In DNA form, the CDR3 reads TGTGCCAGCAGTTCCCCGGGGGGCTTGTCCAAAAACATTCAGTACTTC. Translated, it gives CASSSPGGLSKNIQYF.

The chain joins TRBV19 to TRBJ1-2; the match to TRBD1 covers 10 bases. CDR1 is LNHDA and CDR2 is SQIVND in the germline V gene (reference sequence). The CDR3 consists of 12 residues. The V and J ends lost 6 bases and 12 bases, in that order; junction bases with no gene match: 7. Here the CDR3 reads CASRIRDRGDTF. The CDR3, as DNA: TGTGCCAGTAGGATCAGGGACAGGGGTGACACCTTC.

The rearrangement uses TRBV5-4 and TRBJ1-2, with a possible D match to TRBD1 (6 bases). Trimming pared 6 bases from V and 2 bases from J, leaving 11 bases between. CDR1 and CDR2 (germline): SGHNT, YYREEE (reference sequence). CDR3 length: 13 residues. The CDR3 bases are TGTGCCAGCACCCCACAGGGCAACTATGGCTACACCTTC. This translates into CASTPQGNYGYTF.